These 11 T cell receptor beta chains were sequenced from one sample in a study of blood T cells in healthy people across ages. With a J-beta primer mix and a sample-barcoded 5' primer, a second PCR ran about 7 to 11 cycles. A single record per CDR3 protein comes from TCRdb applying MiXCR to the 5' RACE reads. This sample has over 300,000 distinct CDR3 sequences; approximately 52% occur once, and the top ten carry 45% to 65%. Sequences were obtained from blood. Source of these receptors: a man in his 60s in good health.

CDR3 sequence (DNA): TGTGCCAGCAGCTTAGTAAGGGCCATGACAGATACGCAGTATTTT. Its translation is CASSLVRAMTDTQYF. The genes are TRBV7-9 and TRBJ2-3; D uncertain. Germline V gene sequence: CDR1 SEHNR, CDR2 FQNEAQ (reference sequence). The V end was cut by 1 base, the J end by 3 bases, with 11 bases between. The CDR3 has 15 amino acids.

The DNA for the CDR3 is TGTGCCAGCAGTGACAGGGTCTATGGCTACACCTTC. Residues: CASSDRVYGYTF. V is TRBV25-1 and J is TRBJ1-2, with D possibly matching TRBD1 (5 bases). V dropped 3 bases and J dropped 4 bases, with 6 bases sitting between them. This CDR3 region has 12 residues. Per the germline V gene, CDR1 is MGHDK and CDR2 is SYGVNS.

In its sample, this clonotype was seen once. This may come from a read error, since a much larger clone is one base off. The V gene is TRBV11-2, the J gene TRBJ2-4; D is unresolved. The end of the DNA fits TRBJ2-7 better, so the J call may be wrong. This CDR3 comprises 17 residues. The germline gives CDR1 SGHAT, CDR2 FQNNGV. The CDR3, as DNA: TGTGCCAGCAGCTCGTCCCCCAGCCGCCGGAGTAACTACGAGCAGTACTTC. Amino acids: CASSSSPSRRSNYEQYF.

This clonotype was detected only once. This chain joins TRBV11-1 and TRBJ2-7; 7 bases are a match to TRBD2. This CDR3 is built from 14 residues. V dropped 2 bases and J dropped 7; count of bases not matched to a gene: 8. Germline lookup yields CDR1 SGHAT and CDR2 FQDESV (reference sequence). The CDR3 loop is CASSLRGSYNEQYF. In nucleotides, the CDR3 is TGTGCCAGCAGCTTACGCGGGAGTTACAATGAGCAGTACTTC.

A few counts support this clonotype. The chain carries TRBV4-2 and TRBJ2-1; D could derive from TRBD1 or TRBD2 (5 bases each). CDR3 length: 16 amino acids. V was trimmed by 4 bases and J by 3 bases, leaving 16 bases between them. The germline V gene encodes CDR1 LGHNA and CDR2 YNFKEQ. As DNA, the CDR3 is TGTGCCAGCAGCCGCCGTGGGGGAACCAACTACAATGAGCAGTTCTTC. Residues: CASSRRGGTNYNEQFF.

The chain recombines TRBV20-1 with TRBJ2-1; 11 nucleotides line up with TRBD2. The DNA end is more similar to TRBJ2-7, so the J call may be wrong. The CDR3 spans 18 residues. The germline CDR1 and CDR2 sequences are DFQATT and SNEGSKA (reference sequence). The chain's CDR3 is CSARDPSQASGRYNEQYF. The CDR3 DNA sequence: TGCAGTGCTAGAGACCCTTCTCAAGCTAGCGGGAGGTACAATGAGCAGTACTTC.

Note on this clonotype: Sequence at one end of the junction differs from germline and may be a read error. The V call is TRBV7-7, the J call TRBJ2-5, with D unclear. The CDR3 runs to 14 residues. Germline V gene sequence: CDR1 SSHAT, CDR2 FNYEAQ (reference sequence). The CDR3 loop reads CASSLDAATNEQYF. The CDR3 DNA is TGTGCTAGCAGCTTAGATGCAGCGACCAATGAGCAGTACTTC.

This clonotype was observed a few times. The chain is built from TRBV3-1 and TRBJ1-2, with D possibly TRBD1 on 6 matching bases. The CDR3 has 16 residues. Per the germline V gene, CDR1 is LGHDT and CDR2 is YNNKEL (reference sequence). Deletions cut 3 bases from V and 4 bases from J, with 18 bases between. CDR3 region: CASSQAGGDGSYGYTF. CDR3 nucleotides: TGTGCCAGCAGCCAGGCTGGGGGCGACGGGAGCTATGGCTACACCTTC.

V is TRBV28 and J is TRBJ2-1, with 8 bases fitting TRBD1. After removal of 2 bases from V and 13 bases from J, the junction contained 1 base not matched to a gene. Germline loops: CDR1 MDHEN, CDR2 SYDVKM. The CDR3 totals 11 residues. In nucleotides, the CDR3 is TGTGCCAGCAGTTTAGGGACAGGACAGTTCTTC. It yields the protein CASSLGTGQFF.

The chain has TRBV19 and TRBJ2-1; D is unresolved. The germline gives CDR1 LNHDA, CDR2 SQIVND (reference sequence). V was cut by 3 bases and J by 2 bases, with 11 bases left in between. The length of the CDR3 is 15 residues. The DNA for the CDR3 is TGTGCCAGTAGTATTGGCCTGAATGCCTACAATGAGCAGTTCTTC. This sequence encodes CASSIGLNAYNEQFF.

This clonotype was observed once. The chain joins TRBV29-1 to TRBJ2-1; 7 bases match TRBD2. The last part of the DNA fits TRBJ2-7 better; the J call may be wrong. The CDR3 length is 13 residues. Looked up from germline, CDR1 is SQVTM and CDR2 is ANQGSEA. The CDR3 here is CSVALAANNEQYF. The CDR3 nucleotides read TGCAGCGTTGCCCTAGCGGCTAACAATGAGCAGTACTTC.